This is a list of T cell receptor beta chains from one sample in a study of blood T cell repertoires in COVID-19. Produced via immunoSEQ multiplex PCR; TCRdb's table is partial and in-frame only. The sample carries under 200,000 clones, 82% recorded once. Sequenced: PBMCs or T cells enriched from blood (not recorded which). The receptors here all came from a woman aged 55 to 70 with acute COVID-19. The CDR3 runs from the conserved cysteine through the conserved F or W. A D gene is named only where the DNA matches it firmly. Size values are once, few and many counts, or a class for expanded clones, and some rows have none.

>-|TRBV2|TRBJ2-3|-
CASSERLTDTQYF
TGTGCCAGCAGTGAACGGTTGACAGATACGCAGTATTTT
>-|TRBV7-9|TRBJ2-3|-
CASSFRTDTDTQYF
TGTGCCAGCAGCTTCCGGACAGATACAGATACGCAGTATTTT
>-|TRBV7-9|TRBJ1-1|-
CASSPTRLGAEAFF
TGTGCCAGCAGCCCGACCCGACTCGGGGCTGAAGCTTTCTTT
>TRBD2|TRBV4-1|TRBJ2-3|-
CASSQPGLAGPSTDTQYF
TGCGCCAGCAGCCAACCAGGACTAGCGGGACCGAGCACAGATACGCAGTATTTT
>-|TRBV28|TRBJ1-6|-
CASSAGAGGSPLHF
TGTGCCAGCAGTGCGGGGGCGGGAGGTTCACCCCTCCACTTT
>TRBD2|TRBV24-1|TRBJ2-2|-
CATSDFPAGGFTGELFF
TGTGCCACCAGTGATTTTCCAGCGGGGGGGTTCACCGGGGAGCTGTTTTTT
>-|TRBV4-3|TRBJ1-2|-
CASSQDTGDYGYTF
TGCGCCAGCAGCCAAGATACGGGAGACTATGGCTACACCTTC
>-|TRBV5-1|TRBJ2-2|-
CASSPGESGVGELFF
TGCGCCAGCAGCCCAGGCGAGTCCGGGGTCGGGGAGCTGTTTTTT
>-|TRBV29-1|TRBJ2-4|-
CSVGGLAKNIQYF
TGCAGCGTTGGGGGGCTAGCCAAAAACATTCAGTACTTC
>TRBD2|TRBV24-1|TRBJ2-5|-
CATSGGAKETQYF
TGTGCCACCAGCGGGGGGGCCAAAGAGACCCAGTACTTC
>TRBD1|TRBV11-2|TRBJ1-1|-
CASSSRQGLFAFF
TGTGCCAGCAGCTCCCGACAGGGTCTGTTCGCTTTCTTT
>TRBD1|TRBV5-1|TRBJ1-5|-
CASSLAGTGGNQPQHF
TGCGCCAGCAGCTTAGCCGGGACAGGGGGCAATCAGCCCCAGCATTTT
>-|TRBV6-6|TRBJ2-3|-
CASSSAEDTQYF
TGTGCCAGCAGCTCGGCGGAAGATACGCAGTATTTT
>-|TRBV7-9|TRBJ2-2|-
CASTPSEVFTGELFF
TGTGCCAGCACCCCAAGTGAGGTATTCACCGGGGAGCTGTTTTTT
>-|TRBV4-3|TRBJ1-6|-
CASSLGDTGTSPLHF
TGCGCCAGCAGCCTGGGGGACACTGGTACTTCACCCCTCCACTTT
>TRBD1|TRBV5-6|TRBJ1-6|-
CASSFGTGENSPLHF
TGTGCCAGCAGCTTCGGGACAGGTGAAAATTCACCCCTCCACTTT
>-|TRBV27|TRBJ1-2|-
CASTQRQGNGYTF
TGTGCCAGCACCCAGCGGCAGGGGAATGGCTACACCTTC
>TRBD1|TRBV18|TRBJ2-2|-
CASSPPTGVFRELFF
TGTGCCAGCTCACCACCGACAGGGGTTTTTAGGGAGCTGTTTTTT
>-|TRBV19|TRBJ1-3|few
CASSIPGIGNTIYF
TGTGCCAGTAGTATCCCCGGGATCGGGAACACCATATATTTT
>TRBD1|TRBV19|TRBJ1-1|few
CASSGATGWTEAFF
TGTGCCAGTAGTGGTGCGACAGGGTGGACTGAAGCTTTCTTT
>TRBD2|TRBV19|TRBJ2-3|-
CASSIGGLAGTDTQYF
TGTGCCAGTAGTATAGGAGGGCTAGCGGGCACAGATACGCAGTATTTT
>TRBD1|TRBV30|TRBJ1-2|-
CAWSGGQGAYYGYTF
TGTGCCTGGAGTGGCGGACAGGGGGCGTACTATGGCTACACCTTC
>TRBD1|TRBV7-2|TRBJ1-1|few
CASSSTGTDKTEAFF
TGTGCCAGCAGCTCGACCGGGACAGACAAGACTGAAGCTTTCTTT
>-|TRBV4-3|TRBJ2-1|-
CASSQEFAGVRGEQFF
TGCGCCAGCAGCCAAGAGTTCGCGGGAGTCAGGGGTGAGCAGTTCTTC
>-|TRBV5-1|TRBJ1-1|-
CASSVTVARDTEAFF
TGCGCCAGCAGCGTAACCGTCGCCCGGGACACTGAAGCTTTCTTT
>TRBD1|TRBV3-1/TRBV3-2|TRBJ2-1|-
CASSHQGVIFNEQFF
TGTGCCAGCAGCCATCAGGGGGTTATTTTCAATGAGCAGTTCTTC
>-|TRBV4-3|TRBJ1-1|-
CASSQQRESTEAFF
TGCGCCAGCAGCCAACAAAGGGAGAGCACTGAAGCTTTCTTT
>-|TRBV7-8|TRBJ1-5|once
CASSLGQGDQPQHF
TGTGCCAGCAGCTTAGGGCAGGGTGATCAGCCCCAGCATTTT
>TRBD2|TRBV7-9|TRBJ2-5|-
CASSPLAGGVETQYF
TGTGCCAGCAGCCCCCTCGCGGGGGGGGTGGAGACCCAGTACTTC
>-|TRBV10-2|TRBJ2-1|-
CATGDRSSVYEQFF
TGCGCCACCGGGGACAGATCTAGCGTCTACGAGCAGTTCTTC
>-|TRBV5-6|TRBJ1-3|-
CASKTGSGNTIYF
TGTGCCAGTAAAACAGGGAGTGGAAACACCATATATTTT
>TRBD2|TRBV3-1/TRBV3-2|TRBJ2-1|-
CASSSSGAFYNEQFF
TGTGCCAGCAGCTCCAGCGGGGCCTTCTACAATGAGCAGTTCTTC
>-|TRBV7-6|TRBJ2-3|-
CASSLYGGRADTQYF
TGTGCCAGCAGCTTATACGGGGGGCGGGCGGATACGCAGTATTTT
>-|TRBV6-4|TRBJ1-6|-
CASSETSYSPLHF
TGTGCCAGCAGTGAAACCAGTTATTCACCCCTCCACTTT
>-|TRBV12-3/TRBV12-4|TRBJ1-2|-
CASSLAKREGYTF
TGTGCCAGCAGTTTAGCAAAAAGGGAGGGCTACACCTTC
>-|TRBV5-1|TRBJ1-6|-
CASSLEGAESPLHF
TGCGCCAGCAGCTTGGAAGGGGCCGAGTCACCCCTCCACTTT
>-|TRBV5-1|TRBJ2-3|few
CASSLGGLSGSTDTQYF
TGCGCCAGCAGCTTGGGAGGCTTGAGCGGTAGCACAGATACGCAGTATTTT
>-|TRBV18|TRBJ2-3|-
CASSSTSTDTQYF
TGTGCCAGCTCATCGACTAGCACAGATACGCAGTATTTT
>-|TRBV19|TRBJ1-1|-
CASTKEGVGNTEAFF
TGTGCCAGTACGAAGGAGGGTGTGGGTAACACTGAAGCTTTCTTT
>TRBD1|TRBV2|TRBJ2-2|-
CASSPLDRDNTGELFF
TGTGCCAGCAGTCCTCTCGACAGGGATAACACCGGGGAGCTGTTTTTT